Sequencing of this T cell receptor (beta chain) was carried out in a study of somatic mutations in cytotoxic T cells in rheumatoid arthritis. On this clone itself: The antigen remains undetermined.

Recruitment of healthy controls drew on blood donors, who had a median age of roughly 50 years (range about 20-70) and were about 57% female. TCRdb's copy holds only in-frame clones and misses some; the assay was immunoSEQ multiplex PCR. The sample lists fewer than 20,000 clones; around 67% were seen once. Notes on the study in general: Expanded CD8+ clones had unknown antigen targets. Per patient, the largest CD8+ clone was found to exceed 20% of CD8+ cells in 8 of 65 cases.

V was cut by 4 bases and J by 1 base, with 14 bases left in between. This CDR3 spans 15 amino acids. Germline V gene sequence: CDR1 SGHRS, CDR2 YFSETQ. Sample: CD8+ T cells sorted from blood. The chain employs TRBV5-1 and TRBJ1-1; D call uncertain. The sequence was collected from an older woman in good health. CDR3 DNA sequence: TGCGCCAGCAGCAACGGAAGGACGGGGAACACTGAAGCTTTCTTT. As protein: CASSNGRTGNTEAFF. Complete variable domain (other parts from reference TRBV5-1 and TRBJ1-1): KAGVTQTPRYLIKTRGQQVTLSCSPISGHRSVSWYQQTPGQGLQFLFEYFSETQRNKGNFPGRFSGRQFSNSRSEMNVSTLELGDSALYLCASSNGRTGNTEAFFGQGTRLTVV.